Shown below are 12 T cell receptor beta chains from a single sample sequenced in a study of shared clonotypes between healthy human individuals. Data came from immunoSEQ multiplex PCR; TCRdb stores just in-frame clones and leaves some out. The sample lists about 520,000 clones; approximately 80% were seen once. Sequenced material: PBMCs. Receptors were obtained from a woman aged 40 to 49 in good health. Some clones in this sample may be carry-over from other donors' samples.

The chain has TRBV10-3 and TRBJ1-1; D not certain. Trimming stripped 1 base from V and 0 bases from J, with 9 bases between. Per germline, CDR1 ENHRY and CDR2 SYGVKD. The CDR3 spans 15 residues. The CDR3 DNA is TGTGCCATCAGTGAGTTTAACGGCCTGAACACTGAAGCTTTCTTT. Its translation is CAISEFNGLNTEAFF.

This clone was detected a few times. The chain carries TRBV7-9 and TRBJ1-1; D possibly corresponds to TRBD1 (5 bases). In germline, CDR1 is SEHNR, CDR2 FQNEAQ (reference sequence). Trimming shortened V by 1 base and J by 3 bases, and 12 bases separated the two germline ends. The CDR3 loop spans 15 amino acids. As DNA, the CDR3 is TGTGCCAGCAGCTTAGAGGGGCTTGGTCACACTGAAGCTTTCTTT. This sequence encodes CASSLEGLGHTEAFF.

This chain connects TRBV27 to TRBJ2-6; D not certain. The V end lost 2 bases, the J end lost 5 bases, and 4 bases lay between the germline ends. The CDR3 consists of 13 residues. CDR1 is MNHEY and CDR2 is SMNVEV in the germline V gene (reference sequence). The CDR3 here is CASSLRWANVLTF. The DNA of the CDR3 is TGTGCCAGCAGTTTAAGGTGGGCCAACGTCCTGACTTTC.

The chain carries TRBV5-1 and TRBJ1-1; D unclear. This CDR3 is 14 amino acids long. CDR1 is SGHRS and CDR2 is YFSETQ in the germline V gene. Trimming left V 0 bases short and J 4 bases short, with 10 bases between. The CDR3 bases are TGCGCCAGCAGCTTGGATCCGGTAGTCACTGAAGCTTTCTTT. Its protein product is CASSLDPVVTEAFF.

The V and J genes are TRBV30 and TRBJ2-5, with TRBD2 matching over 8 bases. Germline V gene lookup returns CDR1 GTSNPN and CDR2 SVGIG (reference sequence). The CDR3 runs to 16 residues. V trimming: 0 bases; J trimming: 1 base; junction bases outside the gene matches: 7. The CDR3 bases are TGTGCCTGGAGTGTTGGGTCTAGCGGGCTCCAAGAGACCCAGTACTTC. Amino acid sequence: CAWSVGSSGLQETQYF.

The chain employs TRBV9 and TRBJ1-5; 7 bases align to TRBD1. The CDR3 has 17 residues. J lost 4 bases, V lost 4 bases, and 14 bases had no gene match. Germline CDR1 is SGDLS and CDR2 is YYNGEE. CDR3 sequence reads: CASSPHRGSSGNQPQHF. In DNA form, the CDR3 reads TGTGCCAGCAGCCCCCACAGGGGAAGTAGCGGAAATCAGCCCCAGCATTTT. Complete variable domain (other parts from reference TRBV9 and TRBJ1-5): DSGVTQTPKHLITATGQRVTLRCSPRSGDLSVYWYQQSLDQGLQFLIQYYNGEERAKGNILERFSAQQFPDLHSELNLSSLELGDSALYFCASSPHRGSSGNQPQHFGDGTRLSIL.

This clone was counted only a few times. The rearrangement joins TRBV12-1 to TRBJ2-7; the table calls TRBD2, which could not be checked here. TRBV12-1 is a pseudogene. The length of the CDR3 is 15 residues. The CDR3 is CASSQPSGNSYEQYF. In DNA form, the CDR3 reads TGTGCCAGCAGCCAACCTAGCGGGAACTCCTACGAGCAGTACTTC.

The chain carries TRBV18 and TRBJ2-2, with TRBD2 identical over 7 bases. Trimming removed 2 bases from V and 0 bases from J; junction bases left unmatched: 3. The CDR3 runs 16 residues. Germline loops: CDR1 KGHSH, CDR2 LQKENI. As DNA, the CDR3 is TGTGCCAGCTCACCATCGGGAGGCTCGAACACCGGGGAGCTGTTTTTT. Translation gives CASSPSGGSNTGELFF.

In regard to this clone: Germline is not matched at one junction end, which may reflect a read error. The chain joins TRBV6-5 to TRBJ2-7, with TRBD1 matching over 9 bases. The CDR3 spans 15 residues. The germline V gene has CDR1 MNHEY and CDR2 SVGAGI. CDR3 sequence: CASSTPRTGVYGQYF. DNA of the CDR3: TGTGCCAGCAGTACGCCCCGGACAGGGGTCTACGGGCAGTACTTC.

In the case of this clone: Germline is not matched at one junction end, which may reflect a read error. V is TRBV18 and J is TRBJ1-3; 7 bases are shared with TRBD1. Germline-derived CDR1 and CDR2 are KGHSH and LQKENI. This CDR3 contains 15 residues. CDR3 residues: CATSLQGTAGNTIYF. For the CDR3, the DNA is TGTGCCACCTCACTACAGGGGACGGCTGGAAACACCATATATTTT.

The DNA for the CDR3 is TGTGCCAGCAGTTACAACTGGGACACCTACGAGCAGTACTTC. It yields the protein CASSYNWDTYEQYF. V usage is TRBV6-5 and J usage is TRBJ2-5; possibly TRBD1 for D (6 bases). TRBJ2-7 matches the DNA end more closely, so the J call is doubtful. Germline CDR1 and CDR2: MNHEY and SVGAGI. The CDR3 covers 14 residues.

This clone was observed a single time. The chain links TRBV19 to TRBJ1-1, with a possible D match to TRBD1 (6 bases). V shed 9 bases and J shed 4 bases, with 21 bases lying between them. The CDR3 is made up of 15 amino acids. CDR1 and CDR2 from the germline V gene are LNHDA and SQIVND (reference sequence). CDR3 amino acids: CASSDRGRGPTEAFF. The DNA of the CDR3 is TGTGCCAGCTCCGACCGGGGACGGGGGCCCACTGAAGCTTTCTTT.